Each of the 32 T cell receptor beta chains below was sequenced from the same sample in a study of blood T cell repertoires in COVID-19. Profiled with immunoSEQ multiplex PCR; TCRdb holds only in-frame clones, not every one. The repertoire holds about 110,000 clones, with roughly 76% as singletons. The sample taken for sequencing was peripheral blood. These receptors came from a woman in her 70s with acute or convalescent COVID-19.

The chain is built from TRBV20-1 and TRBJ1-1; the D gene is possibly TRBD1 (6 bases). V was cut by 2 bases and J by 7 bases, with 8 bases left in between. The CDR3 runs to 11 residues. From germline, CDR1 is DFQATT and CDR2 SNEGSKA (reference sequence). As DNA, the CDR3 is TGCAGTGCTAGACTGGACAGTGAAGCTTTCTTT. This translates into CSARLDSEAFF.

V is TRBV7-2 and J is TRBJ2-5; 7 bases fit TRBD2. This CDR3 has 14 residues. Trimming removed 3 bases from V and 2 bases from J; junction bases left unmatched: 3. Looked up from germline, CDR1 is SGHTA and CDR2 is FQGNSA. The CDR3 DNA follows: TGTGCCAGCAGCTTGTCGCGGGGGCAAGAGACCCAGTACTTC. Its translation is CASSLSRGQETQYF.

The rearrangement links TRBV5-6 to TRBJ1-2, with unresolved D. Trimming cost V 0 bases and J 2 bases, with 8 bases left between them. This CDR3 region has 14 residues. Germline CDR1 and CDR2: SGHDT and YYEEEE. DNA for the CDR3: TGTGCCAGCAGCTTGGTCGGGAGGAACTATGGCTACACCTTC. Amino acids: CASSLVGRNYGYTF.

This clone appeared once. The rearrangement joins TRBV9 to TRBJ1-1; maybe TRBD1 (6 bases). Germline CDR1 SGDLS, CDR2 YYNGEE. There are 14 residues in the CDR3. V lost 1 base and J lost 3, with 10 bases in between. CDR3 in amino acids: CASSVTGTHTEAFF. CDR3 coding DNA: TGTGCCAGCAGCGTAACAGGGACCCACACTGAAGCTTTCTTT.

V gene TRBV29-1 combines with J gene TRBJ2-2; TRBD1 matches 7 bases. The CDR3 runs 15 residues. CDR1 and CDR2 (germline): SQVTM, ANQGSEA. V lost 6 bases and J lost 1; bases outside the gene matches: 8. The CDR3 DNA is TGCAGCGTGGAAAGACAGGGTAGGAACACCGGGGAGCTGTTTTTT. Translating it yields CSVERQGRNTGELFF.

As DNA, the CDR3 is TGTGCCAGCTCACCACCAGGGACAGGGGGCACTGAAGCTTTCTTT. Protein sequence: CASSPPGTGGTEAFF. The chain couples TRBV18 to TRBJ1-1, with 11 bases lining up with TRBD1. The CDR3 is 15 amino acids. Losses at the gene ends were 0 bases for V and 4 bases for J; bases not matched to a gene: 1. Germline assignment: CDR1 KGHSH and CDR2 LQKENI.

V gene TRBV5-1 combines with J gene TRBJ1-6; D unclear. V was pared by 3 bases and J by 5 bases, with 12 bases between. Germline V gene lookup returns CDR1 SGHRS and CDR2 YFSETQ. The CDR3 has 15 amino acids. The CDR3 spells CASSSWTGNNSPLHF. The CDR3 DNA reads TGCGCCAGCAGCTCATGGACGGGAAATAATTCACCCCTCCACTTT.

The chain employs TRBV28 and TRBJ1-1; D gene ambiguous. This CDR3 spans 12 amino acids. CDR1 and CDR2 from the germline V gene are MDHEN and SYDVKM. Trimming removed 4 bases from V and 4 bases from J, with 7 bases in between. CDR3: CASSSRPTEAFF. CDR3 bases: TGTGCCAGCAGTTCCAGGCCCACTGAAGCTTTCTTT.

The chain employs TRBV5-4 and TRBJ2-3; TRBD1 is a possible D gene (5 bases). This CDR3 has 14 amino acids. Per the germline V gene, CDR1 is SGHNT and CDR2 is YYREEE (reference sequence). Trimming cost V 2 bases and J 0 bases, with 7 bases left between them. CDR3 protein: CASSFGHSTDTQYF. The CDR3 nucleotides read TGTGCCAGCAGCTTTGGACACAGCACAGATACGCAGTATTTT.

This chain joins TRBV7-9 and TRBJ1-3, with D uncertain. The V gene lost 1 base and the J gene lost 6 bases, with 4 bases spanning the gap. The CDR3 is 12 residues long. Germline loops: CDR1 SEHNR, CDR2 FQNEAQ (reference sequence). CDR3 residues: CASSLGENTIYF. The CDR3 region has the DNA TGTGCCAGCAGCTTAGGAGAAAACACCATATATTTT.

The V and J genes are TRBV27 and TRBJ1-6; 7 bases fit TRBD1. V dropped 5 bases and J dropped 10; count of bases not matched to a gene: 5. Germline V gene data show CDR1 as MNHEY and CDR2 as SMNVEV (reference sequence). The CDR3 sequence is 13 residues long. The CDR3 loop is CASSPDRVSPLHF. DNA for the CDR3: TGTGCCAGCAGTCCAGACAGGGTGTCACCCCTCCACTTT.

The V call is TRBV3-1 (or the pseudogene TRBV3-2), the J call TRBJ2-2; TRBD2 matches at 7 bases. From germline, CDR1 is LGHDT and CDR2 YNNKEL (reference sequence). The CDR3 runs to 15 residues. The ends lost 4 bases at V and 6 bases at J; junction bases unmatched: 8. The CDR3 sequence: CASSLTSRGAGELFF. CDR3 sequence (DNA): TGTGCCAGCAGCCTGACTAGCCGGGGGGCCGGGGAGCTGTTTTTT.

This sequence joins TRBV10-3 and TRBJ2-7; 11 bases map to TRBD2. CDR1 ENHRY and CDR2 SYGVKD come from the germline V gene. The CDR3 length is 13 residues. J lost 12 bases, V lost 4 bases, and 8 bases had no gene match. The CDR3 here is CAISGTSGGGVYF. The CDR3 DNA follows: TGTGCCATCAGTGGTACTAGCGGGGGCGGTGTGTACTTC.

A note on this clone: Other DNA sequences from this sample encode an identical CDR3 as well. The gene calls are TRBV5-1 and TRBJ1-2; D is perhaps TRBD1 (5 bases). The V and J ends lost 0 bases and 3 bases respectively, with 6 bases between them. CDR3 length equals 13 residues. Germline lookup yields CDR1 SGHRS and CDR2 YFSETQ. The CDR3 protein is CASSLAGDYGYTF. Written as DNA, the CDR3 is TGCGCCAGCAGCTTGGCGGGGGACTATGGCTACACCTTC.

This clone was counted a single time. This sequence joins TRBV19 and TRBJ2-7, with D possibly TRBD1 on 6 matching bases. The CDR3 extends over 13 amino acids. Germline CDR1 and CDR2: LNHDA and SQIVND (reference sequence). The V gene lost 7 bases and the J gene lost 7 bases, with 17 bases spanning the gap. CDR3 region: CASTGQRSDEQYF. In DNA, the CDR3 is TGTGCCAGTACCGGACAGAGATCGGATGAGCAGTACTTC.

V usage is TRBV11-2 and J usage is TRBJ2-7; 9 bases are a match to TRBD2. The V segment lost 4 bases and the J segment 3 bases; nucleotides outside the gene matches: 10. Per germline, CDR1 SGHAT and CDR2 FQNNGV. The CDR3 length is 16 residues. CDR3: CASSSFGRGGDYEQYF. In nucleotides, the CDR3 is TGTGCCAGCAGCTCCTTCGGGCGCGGGGGGGACTACGAGCAGTACTTC.

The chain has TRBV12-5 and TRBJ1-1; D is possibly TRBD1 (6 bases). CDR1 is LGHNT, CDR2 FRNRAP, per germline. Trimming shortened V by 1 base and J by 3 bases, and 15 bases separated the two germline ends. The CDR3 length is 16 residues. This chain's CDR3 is CASGLGAGARDTEAFF. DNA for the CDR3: TGTGCTAGTGGTTTGGGGGCAGGGGCTCGGGACACTGAAGCTTTCTTT.

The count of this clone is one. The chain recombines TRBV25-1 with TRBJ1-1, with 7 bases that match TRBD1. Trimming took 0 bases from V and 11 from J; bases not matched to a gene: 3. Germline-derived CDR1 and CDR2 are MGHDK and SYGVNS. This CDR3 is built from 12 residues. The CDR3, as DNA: TGTGCCAGCAGTGAATACGGGGACAGCGCTTTCTTT. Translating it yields CASSEYGDSAFF.

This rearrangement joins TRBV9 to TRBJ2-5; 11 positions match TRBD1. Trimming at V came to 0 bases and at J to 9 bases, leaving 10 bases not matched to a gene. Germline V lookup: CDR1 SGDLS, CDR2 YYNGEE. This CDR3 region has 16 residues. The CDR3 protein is CASSVAGTGGIEAQYF. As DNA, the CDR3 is TGTGCCAGCAGCGTAGCCGGGACAGGGGGTATTGAGGCCCAGTACTTC. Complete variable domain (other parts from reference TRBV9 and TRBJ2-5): DSGVTQTPKHLITATGQRVTLRCSPRSGDLSVYWYQQSLDQGLQFLIQYYNGEERAKGNILERFSAQQFPDLHSELNLSSLELGDSALYFCASSVAGTGGIEAQYFGPGTRLLVL.

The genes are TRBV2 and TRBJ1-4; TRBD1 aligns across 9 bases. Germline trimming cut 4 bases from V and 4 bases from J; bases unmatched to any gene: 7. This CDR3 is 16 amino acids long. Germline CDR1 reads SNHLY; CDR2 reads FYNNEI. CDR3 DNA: TGTGCCAGCAGTGGCATTTCGGGACAGGGTAATGAAAAACTGTTTTTT. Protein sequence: CASSGISGQGNEKLFF.

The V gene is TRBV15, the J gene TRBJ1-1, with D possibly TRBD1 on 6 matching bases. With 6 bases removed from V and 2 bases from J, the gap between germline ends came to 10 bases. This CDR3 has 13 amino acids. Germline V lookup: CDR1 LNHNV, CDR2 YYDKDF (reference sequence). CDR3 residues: CATSWTANTEAFF. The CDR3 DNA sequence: TGTGCCACCAGTTGGACAGCAAACACTGAAGCTTTCTTT.

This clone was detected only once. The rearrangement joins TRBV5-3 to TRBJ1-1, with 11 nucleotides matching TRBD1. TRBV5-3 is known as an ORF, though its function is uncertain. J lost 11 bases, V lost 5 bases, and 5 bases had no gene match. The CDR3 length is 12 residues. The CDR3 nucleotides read TGTGCCAGAAGGGGGACAGGGGGACGGGCTTTCTTT. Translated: CARRGTGGRAFF.

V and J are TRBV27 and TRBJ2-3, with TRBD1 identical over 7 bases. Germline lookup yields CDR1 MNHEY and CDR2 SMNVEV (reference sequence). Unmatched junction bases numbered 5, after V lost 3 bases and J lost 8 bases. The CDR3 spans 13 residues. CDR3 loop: CASSFQTGSTQYF. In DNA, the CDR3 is TGTGCCAGCAGTTTCCAGACAGGGTCTACGCAGTATTTT.

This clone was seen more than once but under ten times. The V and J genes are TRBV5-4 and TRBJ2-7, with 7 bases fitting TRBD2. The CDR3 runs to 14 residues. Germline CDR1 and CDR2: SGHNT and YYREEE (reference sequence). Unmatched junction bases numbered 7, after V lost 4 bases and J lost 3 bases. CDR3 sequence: CASSPGTNYYEQYF. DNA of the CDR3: TGTGCCAGCAGCCCCGGGACTAACTACTACGAGCAGTACTTC.

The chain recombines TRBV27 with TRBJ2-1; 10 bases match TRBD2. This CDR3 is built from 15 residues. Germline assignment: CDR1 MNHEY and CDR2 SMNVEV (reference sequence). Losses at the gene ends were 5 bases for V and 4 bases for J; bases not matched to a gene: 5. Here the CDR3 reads CASSMLAGVYNEQFF. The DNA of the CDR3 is TGTGCCAGCAGTATGCTAGCGGGGGTGTACAATGAGCAGTTCTTC.

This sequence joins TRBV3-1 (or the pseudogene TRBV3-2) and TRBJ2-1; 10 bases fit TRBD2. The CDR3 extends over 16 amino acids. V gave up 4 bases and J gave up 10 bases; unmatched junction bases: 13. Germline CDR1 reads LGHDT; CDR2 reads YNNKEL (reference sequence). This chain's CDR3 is CASSPFLAGAATEQFF. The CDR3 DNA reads TGTGCCAGCAGCCCTTTTCTAGCGGGGGCCGCGACCGAGCAGTTCTTC.

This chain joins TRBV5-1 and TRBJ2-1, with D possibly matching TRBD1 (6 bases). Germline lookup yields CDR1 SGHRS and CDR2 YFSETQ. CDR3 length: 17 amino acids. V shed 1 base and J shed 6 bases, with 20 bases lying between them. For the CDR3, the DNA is TGCGCCAGCAGCTTGAGGGGGTGGGACACCGGGTCCAATGAGCAGTTCTTC. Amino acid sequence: CASSLRGWDTGSNEQFF.

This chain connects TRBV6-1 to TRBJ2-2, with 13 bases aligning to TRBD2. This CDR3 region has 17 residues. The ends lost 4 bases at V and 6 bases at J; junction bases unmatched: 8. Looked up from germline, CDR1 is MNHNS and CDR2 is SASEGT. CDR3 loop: CASSVLGLAGVAGELFF. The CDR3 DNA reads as TGTGCCAGCAGTGTCCTTGGACTAGCGGGAGTTGCCGGGGAGCTGTTTTTT.

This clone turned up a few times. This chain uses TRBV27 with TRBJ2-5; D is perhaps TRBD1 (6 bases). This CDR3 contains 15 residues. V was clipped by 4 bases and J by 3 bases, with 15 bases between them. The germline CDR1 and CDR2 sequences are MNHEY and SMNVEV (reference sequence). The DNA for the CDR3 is TGTGCCAGCAGTTCACTCAGGGGCGCGGAAGAGACCCAGTACTTC. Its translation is CASSSLRGAEETQYF.

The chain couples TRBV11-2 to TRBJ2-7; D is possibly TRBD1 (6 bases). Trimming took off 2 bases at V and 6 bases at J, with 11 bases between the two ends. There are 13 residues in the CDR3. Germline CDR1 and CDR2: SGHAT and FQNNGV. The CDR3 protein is CASSLSGVGEQYF. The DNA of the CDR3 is TGTGCCAGCAGCTTATCAGGGGTTGGCGAGCAGTACTTC. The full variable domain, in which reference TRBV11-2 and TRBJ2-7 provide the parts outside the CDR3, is EAGVAQSPRYKIIEKRQSVAFWCNPISGHATLYWYQQILGQGPKLLIQFQNNGVVDDSQLPKDRFSAERLKGVDSTLKIQPAKLEDSAVYLCASSLSGVGEQYFGPGTRLTVT.

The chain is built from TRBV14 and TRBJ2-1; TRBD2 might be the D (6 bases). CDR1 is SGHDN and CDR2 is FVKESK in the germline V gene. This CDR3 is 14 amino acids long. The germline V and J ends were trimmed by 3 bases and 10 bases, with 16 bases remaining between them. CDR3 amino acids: CASSQVLAAGEQFF. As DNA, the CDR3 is TGTGCCAGCAGCCAGGTGCTAGCTGCGGGAGAGCAGTTCTTC.

The chain's CDR3 is CASSPRTVSWNTEAFF. The DNA for the CDR3 is TGTGCCAGCAGTCCCCGGACAGTATCTTGGAACACTGAAGCTTTCTTT. This rearrangement joins TRBV27 to TRBJ1-1; a weak D match, TRBD1 (6 bases). This CDR3 spans 16 amino acids. V was cut by 5 bases and J by 1 base, with 17 bases left in between. CDR1 is MNHEY, CDR2 SMNVEV, per germline (reference sequence).